This TCR beta chain was profiled in a study of T cell responses to AZD1222 COVID-19 vaccine. This clone was seen just once. This CDR3 has 15 amino acids. The germline V gene encodes CDR1 KGHSH and CDR2 LQKENI. The V end lost 5 bases, the J end lost 3 bases, and 16 bases lay between the germline ends. Produced via immunoSEQ multiplex PCR; TCRdb's table is partial and in-frame only. The sample lists about 150,000 clones, 90% occurring once. The V and J genes are TRBV18 and TRBJ1-1; D perhaps matches TRBD1 (5 bases). The sequence derives from an adult in good health. The sample consisted of peripheral blood, taken on day 0 of AZD1222 vaccination. CDR3 region: CASSTRDLGYTEAFF. For the CDR3, the DNA is TGTGCCAGCTCAACCCGGGACCTTGGCTACACTGAAGCTTTCTTT.